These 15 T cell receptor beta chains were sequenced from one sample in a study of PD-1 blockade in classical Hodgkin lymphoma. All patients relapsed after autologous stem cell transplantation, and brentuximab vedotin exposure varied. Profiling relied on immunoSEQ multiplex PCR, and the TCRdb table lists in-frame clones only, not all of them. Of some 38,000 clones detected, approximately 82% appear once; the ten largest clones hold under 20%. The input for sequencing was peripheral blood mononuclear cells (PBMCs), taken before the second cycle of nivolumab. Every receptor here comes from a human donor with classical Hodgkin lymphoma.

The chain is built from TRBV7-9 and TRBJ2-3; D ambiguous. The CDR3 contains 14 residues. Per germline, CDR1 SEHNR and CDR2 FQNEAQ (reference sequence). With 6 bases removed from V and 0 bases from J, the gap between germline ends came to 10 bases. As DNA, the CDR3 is TGTGCCAGCAGTTCTCGGGTGAGCACAGATACGCAGTATTTT. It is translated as CASSSRVSTDTQYF.

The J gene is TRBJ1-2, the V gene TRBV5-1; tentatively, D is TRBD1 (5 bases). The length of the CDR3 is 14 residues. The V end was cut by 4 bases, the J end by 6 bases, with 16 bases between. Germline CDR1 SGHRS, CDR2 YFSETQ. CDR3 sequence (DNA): TGCGCCAGCAGCCCCAGACAGCCCTTTGATGGCTACACCTTC. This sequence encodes CASSPRQPFDGYTF.

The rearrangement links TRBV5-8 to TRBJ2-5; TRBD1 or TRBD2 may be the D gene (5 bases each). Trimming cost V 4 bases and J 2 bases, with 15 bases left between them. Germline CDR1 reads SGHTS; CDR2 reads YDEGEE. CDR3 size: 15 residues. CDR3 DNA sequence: TGTGCCAGCAGCGGTGAGGGGCGCTGGCAAGAGACCCAGTACTTC. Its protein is CASSGEGRWQETQYF.

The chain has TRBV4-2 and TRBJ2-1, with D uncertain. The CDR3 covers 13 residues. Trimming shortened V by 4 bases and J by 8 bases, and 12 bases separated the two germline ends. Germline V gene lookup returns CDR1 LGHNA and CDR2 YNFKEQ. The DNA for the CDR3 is TGTGCCAGCAGCCCGTCCCCTATCGATGAGCAGTTCTTC. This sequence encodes CASSPSPIDEQFF.

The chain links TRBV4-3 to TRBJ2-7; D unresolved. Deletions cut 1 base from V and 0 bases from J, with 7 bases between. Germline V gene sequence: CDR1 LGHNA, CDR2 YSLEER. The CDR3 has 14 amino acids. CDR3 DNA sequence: TGCGCCAGCAGCCAAGTCCGAAGCTCCTACGAGCAGTACTTC. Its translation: CASSQVRSSYEQYF.

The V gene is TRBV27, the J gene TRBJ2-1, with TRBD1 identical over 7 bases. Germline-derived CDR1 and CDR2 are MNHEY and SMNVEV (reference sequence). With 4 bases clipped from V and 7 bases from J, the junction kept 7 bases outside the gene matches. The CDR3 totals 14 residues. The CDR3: CASSYSTGLNEQFF. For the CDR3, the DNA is TGTGCCAGCAGTTATTCGACAGGGCTTAATGAGCAGTTCTTC.

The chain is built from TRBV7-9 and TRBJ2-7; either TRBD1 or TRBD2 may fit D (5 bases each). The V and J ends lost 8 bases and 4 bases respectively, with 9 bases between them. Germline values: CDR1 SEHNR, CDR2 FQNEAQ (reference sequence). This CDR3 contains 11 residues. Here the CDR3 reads CASGGRYEQYF. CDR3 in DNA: TGTGCCAGCGGGGGTAGGTACGAGCAGTACTTC.

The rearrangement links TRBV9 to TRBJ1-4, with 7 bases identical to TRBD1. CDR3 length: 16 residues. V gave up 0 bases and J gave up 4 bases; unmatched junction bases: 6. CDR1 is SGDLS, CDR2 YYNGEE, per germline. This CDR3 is CASSVGGGAGNEKLFF. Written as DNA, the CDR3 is TGTGCCAGCAGCGTAGGAGGGGGCGCGGGTAATGAAAAACTGTTTTTT.

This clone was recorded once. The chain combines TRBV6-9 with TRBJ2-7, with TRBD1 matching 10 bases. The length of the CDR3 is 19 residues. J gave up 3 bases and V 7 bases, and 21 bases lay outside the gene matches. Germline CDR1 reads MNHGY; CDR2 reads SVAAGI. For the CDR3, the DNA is TGTGCCAGCACCGACCTCCGGGACAGGGGTCCCAGACGCCACTACGAGCAGTACTTC. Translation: CASTDLRDRGPRRHYEQYF.

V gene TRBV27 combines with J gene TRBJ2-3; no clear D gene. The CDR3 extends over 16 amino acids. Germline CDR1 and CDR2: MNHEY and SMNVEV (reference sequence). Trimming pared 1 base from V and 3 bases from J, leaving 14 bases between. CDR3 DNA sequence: TGTGCCAGCAGTTTATACGTGGACCCAACTACAGATACGCAGTATTTT. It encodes CASSLYVDPTTDTQYF.

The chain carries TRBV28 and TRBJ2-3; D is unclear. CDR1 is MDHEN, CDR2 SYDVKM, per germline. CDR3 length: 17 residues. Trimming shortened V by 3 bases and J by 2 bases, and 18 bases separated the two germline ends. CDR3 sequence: CASSFRSRTPLTDTQYF. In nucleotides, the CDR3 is TGTGCCAGCAGTTTTAGGTCTAGGACCCCCCTCACAGATACGCAGTATTTT.

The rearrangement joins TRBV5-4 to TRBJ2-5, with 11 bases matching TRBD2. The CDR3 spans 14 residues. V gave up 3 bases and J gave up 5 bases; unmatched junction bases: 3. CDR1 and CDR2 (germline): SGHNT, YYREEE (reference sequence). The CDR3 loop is CASSSLAGDETQYF. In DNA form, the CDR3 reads TGTGCCAGCAGCTCACTAGCGGGGGATGAGACCCAGTACTTC.

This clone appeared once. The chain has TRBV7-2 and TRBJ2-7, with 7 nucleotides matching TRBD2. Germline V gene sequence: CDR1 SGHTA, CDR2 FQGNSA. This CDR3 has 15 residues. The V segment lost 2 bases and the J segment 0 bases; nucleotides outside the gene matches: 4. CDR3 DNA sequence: TGTGCCAGCAGCTTAAGCGGGGTGAACTCCTACGAGCAGTACTTC. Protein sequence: CASSLSGVNSYEQYF.

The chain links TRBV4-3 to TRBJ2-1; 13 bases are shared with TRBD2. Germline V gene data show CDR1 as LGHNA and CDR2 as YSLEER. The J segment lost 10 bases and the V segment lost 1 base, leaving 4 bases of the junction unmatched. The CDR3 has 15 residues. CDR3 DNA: TGCGCCAGCAGCCAAGTGACTAGCGGGGGGAGCGAGCAGTTCTTC. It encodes CASSQVTSGGSEQFF.

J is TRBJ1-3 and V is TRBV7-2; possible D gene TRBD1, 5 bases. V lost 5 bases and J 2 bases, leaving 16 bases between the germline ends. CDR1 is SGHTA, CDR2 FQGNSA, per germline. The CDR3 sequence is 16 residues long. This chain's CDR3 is CASSPLARTTGNTIYF. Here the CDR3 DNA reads TGTGCCAGCAGCCCCCTCGCCCGGACAACTGGAAACACCATATATTTT.